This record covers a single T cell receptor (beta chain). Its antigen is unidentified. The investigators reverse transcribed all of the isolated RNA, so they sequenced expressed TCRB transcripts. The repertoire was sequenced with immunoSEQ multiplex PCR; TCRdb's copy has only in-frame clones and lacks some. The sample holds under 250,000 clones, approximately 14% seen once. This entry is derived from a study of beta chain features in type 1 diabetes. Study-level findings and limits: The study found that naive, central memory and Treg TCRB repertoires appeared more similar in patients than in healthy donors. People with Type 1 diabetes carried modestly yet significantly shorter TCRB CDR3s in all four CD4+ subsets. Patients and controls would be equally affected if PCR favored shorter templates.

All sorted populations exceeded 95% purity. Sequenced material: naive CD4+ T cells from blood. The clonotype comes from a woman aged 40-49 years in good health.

DNA of the CDR3: TGTGCCAGCTTAGGACCAGGGGAGGGCCAAGAGACCCAGTACTTC. This sequence encodes CASLGPGEGQETQYF. This rearrangement joins TRBV2 to TRBJ2-5, with a tentative D call TRBD2 (7 bases). CDR1 and CDR2 from the germline V gene are SNHLY and FYNNEI. Trimming took 8 bases from V and 1 from J, leaving 17 bases between them. The CDR3 has 15 residues.